Following are 25 T cell receptor beta chains from one sample sequenced in a study of T cell repertoires in ileal Crohn's disease. Time point of the sample: neoterminal ileum biopsy at postoperative endoscopy, about 6 months after surgery. Libraries were prepared by immunoSEQ multiplex PCR; TCRdb keeps only in-frame clonotypes and omits some of them. The sample contains about 2,200 clones, approximately 60% of which appear only once. The sequenced material came from ileal tissue. These receptors originate from an adult with Crohn's disease.

The V and J genes are TRBV7-9 and TRBJ2-1; 16 bases match TRBD2. Germline values: CDR1 SEHNR, CDR2 FQNEAQ (reference sequence). The junction had 4 bases not matched to a gene; V was cut back by 4 bases and J by 10 bases. The CDR3 is 15 residues long. The CDR3 sequence is CASSSGLAGGIEQFF. CDR3 bases: TGTGCCAGCAGCTCGGGACTAGCGGGAGGGATAGAGCAGTTCTTC.

This chain connects TRBV7-6 to TRBJ2-1, with D perhaps TRBD2 (6 bases). The CDR3 is 15 amino acids. Germline-derived CDR1 and CDR2 are SGHVS and FNYEAQ. The V end lost 5 bases, the J end lost 2 bases, and 13 bases lay between the germline ends. CDR3 protein: CASSLLGGAYNEQFF. Written as DNA, the CDR3 is TGTGCCAGCAGCCTACTGGGGGGAGCCTACAATGAGCAGTTCTTC. Variable domain in full (rest from reference TRBV7-6 and TRBJ2-1): GAGVSQSPRYKVTKRGQDVALRCDPISGHVSLYWYRQALGQGPEFLTYFNYEAQQDKSGLPNDRFSAERPEGSISTLTIQRTEQRDSAMYRCASSLLGGAYNEQFFGPGTRLTVL.

The V gene is TRBV6-1, the J gene TRBJ2-3; D is perhaps TRBD2 (7 bases). V was trimmed by 3 bases and J by 5 bases, leaving 15 bases between them. Germline V gives CDR1 MNHNS, CDR2 SASEGT. The CDR3 contains 15 residues. CDR3 sequence reads: CASSDRGAKGDTQYF. Written as DNA, the CDR3 is TGTGCCAGCAGTGACCGGGGGGCCAAGGGAGATACGCAGTATTTT.

This clone was detected a few times. The rearrangement links TRBV13 to TRBJ1-2; D remains ambiguous. The CDR3 totals 14 residues. Germline assignment: CDR1 PRHDT and CDR2 FYEKMQ (reference sequence). The V gene lost 5 bases and the J gene lost 2 bases, with 12 bases spanning the gap. As DNA, the CDR3 is TGTGCCAGCAGCGCCGTCGGGGTCAACTATGGCTACACCTTC. This sequence encodes CASSAVGVNYGYTF.

The genes are TRBV28 and TRBJ1-6; 7 nucleotides match TRBD1. Germline V gene sequence: CDR1 MDHEN, CDR2 SYDVKM. V gave up 2 bases and J gave up 9 bases; unmatched junction bases: 4. The CDR3 contains 14 residues. CDR3 amino acids: CASSLGQGGSPLHF. DNA for the CDR3: TGTGCCAGCAGTTTAGGTCAGGGGGGTTCACCCCTCCACTTT.

This chain uses TRBV6-4 with TRBJ2-1; D uncertain. V dropped 3 bases and J dropped 11 bases, with 8 bases sitting between them. Germline V CDR1 and CDR2: MRHNA, SNTAGT. The CDR3 spans 11 residues. CDR3 bases: TGTGCCAGCAGTGATGGCCCCAAGCAGTTCTTC. Its translation: CASSDGPKQFF.

The chain carries TRBV9 and TRBJ1-2; a weak D match, TRBD1 (5 bases). V lost 2 bases and J 1 base, leaving 12 bases between the germline ends. This CDR3 region has 15 residues. The germline V gene encodes CDR1 SGDLS and CDR2 YYNGEE. The CDR3 nucleotides are TGTGCCAGCAGCGTCACGGAGACAGTTAACTATGGCTACACCTTC. This translates into CASSVTETVNYGYTF.

The chain uses TRBV11-3 and TRBJ2-7; D not certain. The V end lost 0 bases, the J end lost 0 bases, and 9 bases lay between the germline ends. Germline CDR1 reads SGHNT; CDR2 reads YENEEA. This CDR3 spans 15 amino acids. The chain's CDR3 is CASSLDLANSYEQYF. CDR3 nucleotide sequence: TGTGCCAGCAGCTTAGATCTGGCAAACTCCTACGAGCAGTACTTC.

The V gene is TRBV28, the J gene TRBJ1-4; D possibly corresponds to TRBD1 (5 bases). V was cut by 10 bases and J by 5 bases, with 14 bases left in between. This CDR3 has 13 amino acids. Germline CDR1 and CDR2: MDHEN and SYDVKM. CDR3 nucleotides: TGTGCCACTCAACGGGGGAGGAATGAAAAACTGTTTTTT. This sequence encodes CATQRGRNEKLFF.

This clone has just a few counts. The genes are TRBV7-8 and TRBJ2-1, with 7 bases matching TRBD1. In germline, CDR1 is SGHVS, CDR2 FQNEAQ. The CDR3 totals 12 residues. J lost 5 bases, V lost 5 bases, and 0 bases had no gene match. CDR3 sequence reads: CASSDRDNEQFF. The CDR3 region has the DNA TGTGCCAGCAGCGACAGGGACAATGAGCAGTTCTTC.

The CDR3 here is CASSLVPGLSTDTQYF. DNA for the CDR3: TGTGCCAGCAGCTTAGTACCGGGACTCAGCACAGATACGCAGTATTTT. J is TRBJ2-3 and V is TRBV11-3; the D gene is possibly TRBD2 (6 bases). Germline V gene sequence: CDR1 SGHNT, CDR2 YENEEA. V shed 1 base and J shed 0 bases, with 11 bases lying between them. This CDR3 is 16 amino acids long. Variable domain in full (rest from reference TRBV11-3 and TRBJ2-3): EAGVVQSPRYKIIEKKQPVAFWCNPISGHNTLYWYLQNLGQGPELLIRYENEEAVDDSQLPKDRFSAERLKGVDSTLKIQPAELGDSAVYLCASSLVPGLSTDTQYFGPGTRLTVL.

This clone is deemed large. This chain links TRBV11-2 with TRBJ1-6; 7 bases are shared with TRBD1. The V and J ends lost 2 bases and 8 bases, in that order; junction bases with no gene match: 6. Germline CDR1 reads SGHAT; CDR2 reads FQNNGV. The CDR3 loop spans 15 amino acids. CDR3 in amino acids: CASSLSSGGYSPLHF. DNA for the CDR3: TGTGCCAGCAGCTTAAGCTCAGGGGGTTATTCACCCCTCCACTTT. Full variable domain (outside the CDR3, taken from reference TRBV11-2 and TRBJ1-6): EAGVAQSPRYKIIEKRQSVAFWCNPISGHATLYWYQQILGQGPKLLIQFQNNGVVDDSQLPKDRFSAERLKGVDSTLKIQPAKLEDSAVYLCASSLSSGGYSPLHFGNGTRLTVT.

This clone occurred a few times. The gene calls are TRBV4-1 and TRBJ2-7; D unresolved. From germline, CDR1 is MGHRA and CDR2 YSYEKL. This CDR3 is 15 amino acids long. The V end lost 0 bases, the J end lost 0 bases, and 9 bases lay between the germline ends. CDR3 amino acids: CASSQERENSYEQYF. The CDR3 DNA follows: TGCGCCAGCAGCCAAGAACGAGAGAACTCCTACGAGCAGTACTTC.

For this clone: Compared with germline, one end of the junction differs, possibly owing to a read error. This rearrangement joins TRBV29-1 to TRBJ1-1; TRBD1 might be the D (6 bases). The CDR3 runs 12 residues. Germline V gene sequence: CDR1 SQVTM, CDR2 ANQGSEA. The CDR3 loop reads CSAEQGGTEAFF. In DNA, the CDR3 is TGCAGCGCTGAACAGGGTGGCACTGAAGCTTTCTTT.

The chain combines TRBV4-1 with TRBJ2-1; 7 nucleotides agree with TRBD2. The CDR3 has 17 residues. With V trimmed by 0 bases and J by 4 bases, 9 bases remained unmatched. CDR1 is MGHRA, CDR2 YSYEKL, per germline. This CDR3 is CASSQEVGLAAYNEQFF. Here the CDR3 DNA reads TGCGCCAGCAGCCAAGAAGTAGGGCTAGCGGCATACAATGAGCAGTTCTTC.

The rearrangement links TRBV7-2 to TRBJ1-1; 8 positions agree with TRBD1. This CDR3 is built from 18 residues. V dropped 4 bases and J dropped 1; count of bases not matched to a gene: 14. Per the germline V gene, CDR1 is SGHTA and CDR2 is FQGNSA. This CDR3 is CASSSRRYRTGRNTEAFF. Written as DNA, the CDR3 is TGTGCCAGCAGCTCACGAAGATACAGGACAGGGAGGAACACTGAAGCTTTCTTT.

This chain connects TRBV5-8 to TRBJ2-3, with TRBD1 identical over 7 bases. In germline, CDR1 is SGHTS, CDR2 YDEGEE. Losses at the gene ends were 0 bases for V and 4 bases for J; bases not matched to a gene: 2. The CDR3 totals 14 residues. CDR3 nucleotide sequence: TGTGCCAGCAGCTTGGGACAGGGCGCAGATACGCAGTATTTT. Its translation is CASSLGQGADTQYF.

A note on this clone: Germline and junction disagree at one end, which may indicate a read error. The chain carries TRBV7-7 and TRBJ2-1; 7 positions agree with TRBD2. CDR1 is SSHAT, CDR2 FNYEAQ, per germline (reference sequence). The CDR3 has 11 amino acids. Written as DNA, the CDR3 is TGTGCTAGCAGCTCCGGGGGGGAGCAGTTCTTC. Its translation: CASSSGGEQFF.

The rearrangement joins TRBV6-5 to TRBJ2-2; D call uncertain. This CDR3 is 14 amino acids long. The germline CDR1 and CDR2 sequences are MNHEY and SVGAGI. V lost 7 bases, J lost 7 bases, and 16 bases lay in between. The CDR3 bases are TGTGCCAGCACCCAAGGAGCATTCGGCGGGGAGCTGTTTTTT. This encodes CASTQGAFGGELFF.

This rearrangement joins TRBV6-1 to TRBJ1-2; TRBD1 is a possible D gene (6 bases). V gave up 6 bases and J gave up 6 bases, with 17 bases separating them. Germline V gene sequence: CDR1 MNHNS, CDR2 SASEGT. The CDR3 sequence is 14 residues long. Here the CDR3 DNA reads TGTGCCAGCAGGAACAGGGAGGGAAGAAATGGCTACACCTTC. Its translation: CASRNREGRNGYTF.

This clone was observed a few times. The rearrangement links TRBV19 to TRBJ2-2; maybe TRBD2 (6 bases). From germline, CDR1 is LNHDA and CDR2 SQIVND (reference sequence). V was cut by 3 bases and J by 3 bases, with 17 bases left in between. The CDR3 contains 17 residues. The CDR3 loop is CASSIIMAGSDTGELFF. CDR3 in DNA: TGTGCCAGTAGTATTATAATGGCGGGATCGGACACCGGGGAGCTGTTTTTT. Looking up the rest from reference TRBV19 and TRBJ2-2 gives the full variable domain: DGGITQSPKYLFRKEGQNVTLSCEQNLNHDAMYWYRQDPGQGLRLIYYSQIVNDFQKGDIAEGYSVSREKKESFPLTVTSAQKNPTAFYLCASSIIMAGSDTGELFFGEGSRLTVL.

This chain joins TRBV5-6 and TRBJ1-5, with D perhaps TRBD1 (5 bases). Between the trimmed V and J ends, which lost 0 bases and 6 bases, there was a span of 13 bases. The CDR3 consists of 15 residues. CDR1 is SGHDT, CDR2 YYEEEE, per germline. The CDR3 DNA reads TGTGCCAGCAGCTTGGCGGGGGTAGGCTCTCAGCCCCAGCATTTT. Residues: CASSLAGVGSQPQHF.

V and J are TRBV11-3 and TRBJ2-1; 12 positions match TRBD2. Trimming cost V 3 bases and J 2 bases; bases outside gene matches: 11. CDR1 is SGHNT, CDR2 YENEEA, per germline. CDR3 length: 19 amino acids. The CDR3 coding sequence is TGTGCCAGCAGCTTGGACGGGACTAGCGGGTTCCCTACCTACAATGAGCAGTTCTTC. It yields the protein CASSLDGTSGFPTYNEQFF.

The CDR3 here is CASSDPKNEKLFF. CDR3 bases: TGTGCCAGCAGTGACCCTAAGAATGAAAAACTGTTTTTT. J is TRBJ1-4 and V is TRBV25-1; unclear D gene. Deletions cut 3 bases from V and 5 bases from J, with 7 bases between. CDR1 MGHDK and CDR2 SYGVNS come from the germline V gene. There are 13 residues in the CDR3.

The chain links TRBV10-3 to TRBJ1-2, with a possible D match to TRBD1 (5 bases). V was clipped by 0 bases and J by 4 bases, with 6 bases between them. The CDR3 is made up of 13 amino acids. Germline CDR1 is ENHRY and CDR2 is SYGVKD. Written as DNA, the CDR3 is TGTGCCATCAGTGAGTCAACAGGCTATGGCTACACCTTC. Translation: CAISESTGYGYTF.